Below are 3 T cell receptor beta chains sequenced from a single sample in a study of shared clonotypes between healthy human individuals. Naive CD8 cells lacked CD45RO and underwent positive selection for CCR7, leaving out terminally differentiated effector memory CD45RA+ cells. Clones were sequenced by immunoSEQ multiplex PCR, and TCRdb holds only the in-frame ones, with some missing. The data contain hundreds of thousands of clones, around 96% of them singletons. The sample comprised naive CD8+ T cells sorted from blood. These receptors were collected from a woman aged 25 to 39 in good health.

The V and J genes are TRBV28 and TRBJ2-5; D unclear. Per the germline V gene, CDR1 is MDHEN and CDR2 is SYDVKM. V was trimmed by 5 bases and J by 1 base, leaving 14 bases between them. The CDR3 extends over 15 amino acids. The CDR3 loop is CASSPPLRLQETQYF. The DNA for the CDR3 is TGTGCCAGCAGTCCCCCATTGAGGCTCCAAGAGACCCAGTACTTC. The whole variable domain, remainder taken from reference TRBV28 and TRBJ2-5, is DVKVTQSSRYLVKRTGEKVFLECVQDMDHENMFWYRQDPGLGLRLIYFSYDVKMKEKGDIPEGYSVSREKKERFSLILESASTNQTSMYLCASSPPLRLQETQYFGPGTRLLVL.

Only one count was recorded for this clone. The chain is built from TRBV27 and TRBJ2-7; possible D gene TRBD2, 6 bases. The CDR3 spans 16 residues. The germline V gene has CDR1 MNHEY and CDR2 SMNVEV (reference sequence). V shed 2 bases and J shed 2 bases, with 16 bases lying between them. CDR3 sequence: CASSLIGRGGPYEQYF. DNA of the CDR3: TGTGCCAGCAGTTTAATCGGTAGGGGAGGACCCTACGAGCAGTACTTC.

V and J are TRBV28 and TRBJ2-1, with 10 bases lining up with TRBD1. The CDR3 runs to 16 residues. Trimming took 7 bases from V and 3 from J; bases not matched to a gene: 9. Germline V lookup: CDR1 MDHEN, CDR2 SYDVKM. CDR3 in DNA: TGTGCCAGCACCACGGCCCGGACAGGGGGCTACAATGAGCAGTTCTTC. Amino acids: CASTTARTGGYNEQFF.